The clone carrying this T cell receptor (beta chain) has at least ten counts. Antigen specificity is unknown. As to time point: newly diagnosed GD, antithyroid drugs for less than 3 months. Construction of the TCR library relied on RNA isolated from PBMCs. Trimming pared 7 bases from V and 4 bases from J, leaving 27 bases between. CDR3 length: 18 residues. The sample is drawn from a study of regulatory T cells in long-lasting Graves disease. According to the study, TCR beta libraries were built with iRepertoire HTBI primers and CDR3-region Arm-PCR. TCRdb re-derived calls from the multiplex PCR reads in MiXCR, one entry per CDR3 protein. The table lists fewer than 650,000 distinct CDR3 sequences, roughly 15% of them singletons. Whole-study findings and limits: Persistent disease was characterized by preferential usage of TRBV28, TRBJ1-2 and TRBJ2-5.

This sample was shared with a second study, whose subject was T cells in Graves' hyperthyroidism and ophthalmopathy. Per that paper: Aged 18 to 65, the patients had hyperthyroidism that was newly diagnosed and had lasted under 2 months.

The J gene is TRBJ2-3, the V gene TRBV12-3 or TRBV12-4; maybe TRBD1 (8 bases). Sequences were derived from peripheral blood mononuclear cells (PBMCs), sampled at new diagnosis, from a patient treated with antithyroid drugs. This TCR derives from a young woman with Graves disease. CDR3 sequence (DNA): TGTGCCAGCACCCCTGGGACAGGTTGGACTAGAGAGGCAGATACGCAGTATTTT. Its translation is CASTPGTGWTREADTQYF.